This is a list of T cell receptor beta chains from one sample in a study of blood T cells in healthy people across ages. Using its own MiXCR run on the 5' RACE reads, TCRdb lists one record per CDR3 protein. The data hold about 630,000 distinct CDR3 sequences, with more than 20% observed a single time. The sample was blood. These receptor sequences come from a man between 65 and 85 years old in good health. Each CDR3 is given with its conserved first and last residue. Each record gives: J gene, clone size, D gene, V gene, CDR3 protein, CDR3 DNA. A D gene is named only where the DNA matches it firmly. The size of a clone is reported for some rows only, either as once, few or many, or as a class for expanded clones.

j_call: TRBJ2-7; clone_size: -; d_call: -; v_call: TRBV25-1; cdr3_aa: CASSDSHYEQYF; cdr3_nt: TGTGCCAGCAGTGACAGCCACTACGAGCAGTACTTC
j_call: TRBJ2-7; clone_size: -; d_call: -; v_call: TRBV11-2; cdr3_aa: CASSLAPGDAYEQYF; cdr3_nt: TGTGCCAGCAGCTTAGCGCCCGGAGACGCCTACGAGCAGTACTTC
j_call: TRBJ1-2; clone_size: few; d_call: -; v_call: TRBV20-1; cdr3_aa: CSAPESWGYGYTF; cdr3_nt: TGCAGTGCTCCAGAGTCATGGGGTTATGGCTACACCTTC
j_call: TRBJ1-2; clone_size: -; d_call: TRBD1; v_call: TRBV7-2; cdr3_aa: CASSPGQGKRDYGYTF; cdr3_nt: TGTGCCAGCAGCCCGGGACAGGGGAAAAGGGACTATGGCTACACCTTC
j_call: TRBJ2-7; clone_size: -; d_call: -; v_call: TRBV10-3; cdr3_aa: CAISDSDRLGKQYF; cdr3_nt: TGTGCCATCAGTGATTCCGACAGGCTCGGCAAGCAGTACTTC
j_call: TRBJ2-7; clone_size: -; d_call: -; v_call: TRBV28; cdr3_aa: CASSKPGTGSYEQYF; cdr3_nt: TGTGCCAGCAGTAAGCCCGGGACTGGCAGCTACGAGCAGTACTTC
j_call: TRBJ2-7; clone_size: few; d_call: TRBD1; v_call: TRBV7-2; cdr3_aa: CASSLGTGASSYEQYF; cdr3_nt: TGTGCCAGCAGCTTAGGGACAGGCGCTAGCTCCTACGAGCAGTACTTC
j_call: TRBJ1-5; clone_size: few; d_call: TRBD1; v_call: TRBV19; cdr3_aa: CASKGDSFNQPQHF; cdr3_nt: TGTGCCAGTAAGGGGGACAGCTTCAATCAGCCCCAGCATTTT
j_call: TRBJ2-5; clone_size: -; d_call: -; v_call: TRBV20-1; cdr3_aa: CSARDPAGVETQYF; cdr3_nt: TGCAGTGCTAGAGATCCGGCAGGGGTGGAGACCCAGTACTTC
j_call: TRBJ2-7; clone_size: few; d_call: -; v_call: TRBV5-1; cdr3_aa: CASSLDSDDLLISYEQYF; cdr3_nt: TGCGCCAGCAGCTTGGACAGCGACGACCTACTAATCTCCTACGAGCAGTACTTC
j_call: TRBJ2-7; clone_size: few; d_call: TRBD1; v_call: TRBV28; cdr3_aa: CASSPIGTGVREQYF; cdr3_nt: TGTGCCAGCAGTCCTATCGGGACAGGGGTCCGCGAGCAGTACTTC
j_call: TRBJ2-1; clone_size: -; d_call: -; v_call: TRBV24-1; cdr3_aa: CATSDAGGGDNEQFF; cdr3_nt: TGTGCCACCAGTGATGCTGGCGGCGGGGACAATGAGCAGTTCTTC
j_call: TRBJ2-7; clone_size: few; d_call: TRBD1; v_call: TRBV6-2/TRBV6-3; cdr3_aa: CASRKSGTGFDEQYF; cdr3_nt: TGTGCCAGCAGAAAATCCGGGACAGGGTTCGACGAGCAGTACTTC
j_call: TRBJ1-4; clone_size: few; d_call: -; v_call: TRBV7-9; cdr3_aa: CASGTGLEKLFF; cdr3_nt: TGTGCCAGCGGCACAGGACTTGAAAAACTGTTTTTT
j_call: TRBJ2-2; clone_size: few; d_call: -; v_call: TRBV5-1; cdr3_aa: CASGLEAGLSTGELFF; cdr3_nt: TGCGCCAGCGGCTTGGAAGCAGGGCTGAGCACCGGGGAGCTGTTTTTT
j_call: TRBJ2-1; clone_size: few; d_call: -; v_call: TRBV20-1; cdr3_aa: CSARDLVAQGSYNEQFF; cdr3_nt: TGCAGTGCTAGAGATCTGGTTGCACAGGGCTCCTACAATGAGCAGTTCTTC
j_call: TRBJ1-1; clone_size: many; d_call: -; v_call: TRBV7-2; cdr3_aa: CASSRSQGAEAFF; cdr3_nt: TGTGCCAGCAGCCGATCACAGGGTGCTGAAGCTTTCTTT
j_call: TRBJ2-1; clone_size: few; d_call: -; v_call: TRBV5-1; cdr3_aa: CASSLDGSRYNEQFF; cdr3_nt: TGCGCCAGCAGCTTGGATGGTAGTCGCTACAATGAGCAGTTCTTC
j_call: TRBJ1-1; clone_size: -; d_call: -; v_call: TRBV27; cdr3_aa: CASKHGGINTEAFF; cdr3_nt: TGTGCCAGCAAACATGGGGGGATCAACACTGAAGCTTTCTTT
j_call: TRBJ2-4; clone_size: -; d_call: -; v_call: TRBV2; cdr3_aa: CASSGDIGNIQYF; cdr3_nt: TGTGCCAGCAGTGGGGACATTGGGAACATTCAGTACTTC
j_call: TRBJ1-1; clone_size: -; d_call: -; v_call: TRBV12-5; cdr3_aa: CASGHDWSEAFF; cdr3_nt: TGTGCTAGTGGCCACGACTGGTCTGAAGCTTTCTTT
j_call: TRBJ2-3; clone_size: -; d_call: TRBD1; v_call: TRBV15; cdr3_aa: CATSVYYGQGGHGGQYF; cdr3_nt: TGTGCCACCAGCGTCTACTACGGACAGGGCGGTCACGGGGGGCAGTATTTT
j_call: TRBJ1-2; clone_size: few; d_call: TRBD1; v_call: TRBV5-6; cdr3_aa: CASSPDRASYGYTF; cdr3_nt: TGTGCCAGCAGCCCGGACAGGGCCTCCTATGGCTACACCTTC
j_call: TRBJ2-5; clone_size: few; d_call: TRBD2; v_call: TRBV5-1; cdr3_aa: CASSLWSGGQETQYF; cdr3_nt: TGCGCCAGCAGCTTGTGGTCCGGGGGGCAAGAGACCCAGTACTTC
j_call: TRBJ2-1; clone_size: -; d_call: -; v_call: TRBV3-1; cdr3_aa: CASSQIGGSYNEQFF; cdr3_nt: TGTGCCAGCAGCCAAATTGGCGGCTCCTACAATGAGCAGTTCTTC
j_call: TRBJ2-5; clone_size: -; d_call: -; v_call: TRBV6-6; cdr3_aa: CASSRPGQDQYF; cdr3_nt: TGTGCCAGCAGTAGACCGGGACAAGACCAGTACTTC
j_call: TRBJ2-5; clone_size: -; d_call: -; v_call: TRBV3-1; cdr3_aa: CASSQDLVTEETQYF; cdr3_nt: TGTGCCAGCAGCCAAGATCTAGTCACGGAAGAGACCCAGTACTTC
j_call: TRBJ2-1; clone_size: many; d_call: -; v_call: TRBV29-1; cdr3_aa: CSSGPRLSAYNEQFF; cdr3_nt: TGCAGCTCCGGGCCCCGCCTTAGCGCCTACAATGAGCAGTTCTTC
j_call: TRBJ2-5; clone_size: few; d_call: TRBD2; v_call: TRBV28; cdr3_aa: CASSRVGLALQETQYF; cdr3_nt: TGTGCCAGCAGTAGGGTGGGACTAGCGCTCCAAGAGACCCAGTACTTC
j_call: TRBJ1-2; clone_size: few; d_call: -; v_call: TRBV20-1; cdr3_aa: CSASQGTNYGYTF; cdr3_nt: TGCAGTGCTAGTCAGGGGACTAACTATGGCTACACCTTC
j_call: TRBJ2-5; clone_size: many; d_call: TRBD2; v_call: TRBV28; cdr3_aa: CASSSLAGQTQETQYF; cdr3_nt: TGTGCCAGCAGTTCGTTAGCGGGCCAAACACAAGAGACCCAGTACTTC
j_call: TRBJ1-1; clone_size: -; d_call: -; v_call: TRBV6-1; cdr3_aa: CASSVGKTNTEAFF; cdr3_nt: TGTGCCAGCAGTGTAGGAAAGACGAACACTGAAGCTTTCTTT
j_call: TRBJ1-1; clone_size: few; d_call: -; v_call: TRBV5-1; cdr3_aa: CASSPGSTLDTEAFF; cdr3_nt: TGCGCCAGCAGCCCGGGTAGCACTTTGGACACTGAAGCTTTCTTT
j_call: TRBJ2-5; clone_size: many; d_call: -; v_call: TRBV4-1; cdr3_aa: CASSGVSEETQYF; cdr3_nt: TGCGCCAGCAGCGGGGTATCCGAAGAGACCCAGTACTTC
j_call: TRBJ1-6; clone_size: -; d_call: TRBD1; v_call: TRBV4-1; cdr3_aa: CASSYGQGSYSPLHF; cdr3_nt: TGCGCCAGCAGCTATGGACAGGGGAGTTACTCACCCCTCCACTTT
j_call: TRBJ1-5; clone_size: -; d_call: -; v_call: TRBV20-1; cdr3_aa: CSAREGGSISNQPQHF; cdr3_nt: TGCAGTGCTAGAGAAGGAGGGTCTATTAGCAATCAGCCCCAGCATTTT
j_call: TRBJ1-5; clone_size: -; d_call: -; v_call: TRBV2; cdr3_aa: CASSSTEYSNQPQHF; cdr3_nt: TGTGCCAGCAGTTCTACGGAGTATAGCAATCAGCCCCAGCATTTT
j_call: TRBJ1-4; clone_size: -; d_call: -; v_call: TRBV5-1; cdr3_aa: CASSEEFSLGEKLFF; cdr3_nt: TGCGCCAGCAGCGAGGAGTTCAGTCTAGGAGAAAAACTGTTTTTT
j_call: TRBJ2-1; clone_size: -; d_call: TRBD2; v_call: TRBV7-9; cdr3_aa: CASSSHSGRALSDEQFF; cdr3_nt: TGTGCCAGCAGCTCGCATAGCGGGAGGGCTCTATCCGATGAGCAGTTCTTC
j_call: TRBJ2-5; clone_size: -; d_call: TRBD2; v_call: TRBV12-5; cdr3_aa: CASGLYGAGRETQYF; cdr3_nt: TGTGCCAGTGGTTTGTACGGAGCGGGACGGGAGACCCAGTACTTC
j_call: TRBJ2-3; clone_size: few; d_call: TRBD2; v_call: TRBV5-6; cdr3_aa: CASSLGTSGPTDTQYF; cdr3_nt: TGTGCCAGCAGCTTAGGGACTAGCGGACCCACAGATACGCAGTATTTT
j_call: TRBJ2-1; clone_size: -; d_call: TRBD2; v_call: TRBV3-1; cdr3_aa: CASSLGGGGSFEQFF; cdr3_nt: TGTGCCAGCAGCCTTGGGGGGGGAGGGTCTTTTGAGCAGTTCTTC
j_call: TRBJ2-1; clone_size: -; d_call: TRBD2; v_call: TRBV7-6; cdr3_aa: CASGLAAATNEQFF; cdr3_nt: TGTGCCAGCGGGCTAGCGGCGGCAACCAATGAGCAGTTCTTC
j_call: TRBJ2-5; clone_size: few; d_call: TRBD2; v_call: TRBV24-1; cdr3_aa: CATSPRLAGVETQYF; cdr3_nt: TGTGCCACCAGTCCGCGGTTAGCGGGAGTTGAGACCCAGTACTTC
j_call: TRBJ1-1; clone_size: few; d_call: -; v_call: TRBV12-3/TRBV12-4; cdr3_aa: CASSKQMNTEAFF; cdr3_nt: TGTGCCAGCAGTAAGCAGATGAACACTGAAGCTTTCTTT
j_call: TRBJ2-5; clone_size: few; d_call: TRBD2; v_call: TRBV7-2; cdr3_aa: CASSSGLAGLNEQYF; cdr3_nt: TGTGCCAGCAGCTCGGGACTAGCGGGTCTAAATGAGCAGTACTTC
j_call: TRBJ2-1; clone_size: few; d_call: TRBD2; v_call: TRBV6-2/TRBV6-3; cdr3_aa: CASSYWPGTSGRINEQFF; cdr3_nt: TGTGCCAGCAGTTATTGGCCTGGGACTAGCGGGAGGATCAATGAGCAGTTCTTC
j_call: TRBJ2-7; clone_size: few; d_call: -; v_call: TRBV11-2; cdr3_aa: CASSLDLGAYEQYF; cdr3_nt: TGTGCCAGCAGCTTAGATCTGGGGGCCTACGAGCAGTACTTC
j_call: TRBJ2-7; clone_size: -; d_call: -; v_call: TRBV6-5; cdr3_aa: CASSYSKGIYEQYF; cdr3_nt: TGTGCCAGCAGTTACTCGAAGGGGATTTACGAGCAGTACTTC
j_call: TRBJ2-2; clone_size: -; d_call: -; v_call: TRBV5-4; cdr3_aa: CASSLEGTRVAGELFF; cdr3_nt: TGTGCCAGCAGCTTGGAAGGGACCAGGGTAGCCGGGGAGCTGTTTTTT
j_call: TRBJ1-4; clone_size: -; d_call: -; v_call: TRBV5-1; cdr3_aa: CASSLGQTATNEKLFF; cdr3_nt: TGCGCCAGCAGCTTGGGTCAGACCGCAACTAATGAAAAACTGTTTTTT
j_call: TRBJ2-5; clone_size: many; d_call: -; v_call: TRBV5-1; cdr3_aa: CASTSTSLETQYF; cdr3_nt: TGCGCCAGCACCTCGACTAGTTTGGAGACCCAGTACTTC
j_call: TRBJ2-3; clone_size: few; d_call: TRBD1; v_call: TRBV5-1; cdr3_aa: CASSPGQGVDTQYF; cdr3_nt: TGCGCCAGCAGCCCCGGACAGGGGGTTGATACGCAGTATTTT
j_call: TRBJ1-1; clone_size: -; d_call: -; v_call: TRBV4-1; cdr3_aa: CASSQDLGEVLNTEAFF; cdr3_nt: TGCGCCAGCAGCCAAGATCTGGGGGAGGTCTTGAACACTGAAGCTTTCTTT
j_call: TRBJ2-7; clone_size: -; d_call: TRBD2; v_call: TRBV20-1; cdr3_aa: CSARIAGACEQYF; cdr3_nt: TGCAGTGCTAGAATAGCGGGAGCCTGCGAGCAGTACTTC